A selection of T cell receptor beta chains follows, all from one sample in a study of memory CD4+ T cells and cytomegalovirus serostatus. Only in-frame clones appear in the TCRdb table, and some are missing; sequencing was by immunoSEQ multiplex PCR. In the table there are more than 40,000 clones, about three quarters of which are singletons. Sample: memory CD4+ T cells from blood. The receptors were sampled from an adult in good health and CMV-seronegative. CDR3s include the opening cysteine and the closing phenylalanine or tryptophan. A D gene is named only where the DNA matches it firmly. The listing skips clone size in some rows; elsewhere it reads once, few, many or a size class.

>TRBJ2-4|-|-|TRBV7-2
TGTGCCAGCAGTGGAGAAGCCGGTAGCCTAAACATTCAGTACTTC
CASSGEAGSLNIQYF
>TRBJ1-5|TRBD1|-|TRBV2
TGTGCCAGCAGGAGGACAGGCGATCAGCCCCAGCATTTT
CASRRTGDQPQHF
>TRBJ2-7|TRBD2|-|TRBV11-2
TGTGCCAGCAGCTTAATGGGAGGGCCGGGCTACGAGCAGTACTTC
CASSLMGGPGYEQYF
>TRBJ2-7|-|once|TRBV7-2
TGTGCCAGCAGCTTAGGTGGGCCGAGATACGAGCAGTACTTC
CASSLGGPRYEQYF
>TRBJ1-2|-|-|TRBV5-1
TGCGCCAGCAGCTTTAGTTTTGACGGCTACACCTTC
CASSFSFDGYTF
>TRBJ2-7|TRBD1|-|TRBV19
TGTGCCAGTAACGGACAGGGGCTGGACGAGCAGTACTTC
CASNGQGLDEQYF
>TRBJ1-5|-|-|TRBV19
TGTGCCAGCAGTATAAGGACCGGTGGCAATCAGCCCCAGCATTTT
CASSIRTGGNQPQHF
>TRBJ1-1|TRBD1|-|TRBV30
TGTGCCTGGAGTTTACTTTACAGGGGACTGAACACTGAAGCTTTCTTT
CAWSLLYRGLNTEAFF
>TRBJ1-1|-|medium-sized|TRBV2
TGTGCCAGCAGTGATAGGGTAAGGGGGACTGAAGCTTTCTTT
CASSDRVRGTEAFF
>TRBJ2-7|TRBD1|few|TRBV6-1
TGTGCCAGCAGTGAGCAAGGACAGGGGGAATACGAGCAGTACTTC
CASSEQGQGEYEQYF
>TRBJ1-5|TRBD1|-|TRBV28
TGTGCCAGCAGTCCCCACCAGGGGGCGGGCGGACAGCCCCAGCATTTT
CASSPHQGAGGQPQHF
>TRBJ2-7|-|few|TRBV29-1
TGCAGCGTTGGATTAACAGGGCGGAACGAGCAGTACTTC
CSVGLTGRNEQYF
>TRBJ1-3|-|-|TRBV11-2
TGTGCCAGCAGCTTAGCCGGGGCCAGCTCTGGAAACACCATATATTTT
CASSLAGASSGNTIYF
>TRBJ2-1|-|-|TRBV7-2
TGTGCCAGCAGCTTATTACACTCGAACAATGAGCAGTTCTTC
CASSLLHSNNEQFF
>TRBJ2-7|TRBD1|-|TRBV5-4
TGTGCCAGCAGCTTCCCGGACAGGCTCGAGCAGTACTTC
CASSFPDRLEQYF
>TRBJ1-2|-|-|TRBV18
TGTGCCAGCTCACCCCTCGGGGAGAAGAATGGCTACACCTTC
CASSPLGEKNGYTF
>TRBJ2-7|-|-|TRBV19
TGTGCCAGTAGTAAGCTCGACAGCTCCTACGAGCAGTACTTC
CASSKLDSSYEQYF
>TRBJ1-1|-|-|TRBV5-1
TGCGCCAGCAGCGAGGTGAACACTGAAGCTTTCTTT
CASSEVNTEAFF
>TRBJ2-2|TRBD2|-|TRBV11-2
TGTGCCAGCAGCCACCTCGCGGGAGCGGTCACCGGGGAGCTGTTTTTT
CASSHLAGAVTGELFF
>TRBJ2-5|-|-|TRBV2
TGTGCCAGCAGGGTCACGGGTGAGACCCAGTACTTC
CASRVTGETQYF
>TRBJ2-5|-|once|TRBV5-6
TGTGCCAGCAGCAGCCAAGAGACCCAGTACTTC
CASSSQETQYF
>TRBJ1-4|TRBD1|-|TRBV5-6
TGTGCCAGCAGCAACCGGACAGGTCAAATAGTGGGGAATGAAAAACTGTTTTTT
CASSNRTGQIVGNEKLFF
>TRBJ2-2|-|-|TRBV9
TGTGCCAGCAGCGTAGGGGGGGCGCCGAACACCGGGGAGCTGTTTTTT
CASSVGGAPNTGELFF
>TRBJ2-7|TRBD2|-|TRBV7-2
TGTGCCAGCAGCTTTAGCCTAGCGGGAGGGGGCGAGTACTTC
CASSFSLAGGGEYF
>TRBJ2-6|-|-|TRBV5-8
TGTGCCAGCAGCTTTACTGGGGCCAACGTCCTGACTTTC
CASSFTGANVLTF
>TRBJ1-2|-|-|TRBV7-6
TGTGCCAGCGGCTTCTACGGATATGGCTACACCTTC
CASGFYGYGYTF
>TRBJ1-5|-|-|TRBV7-2
TGTGCCACCTCGTTGGTGGTTAGCAATCAGCCCCAGCATTTT
CATSLVVSNQPQHF
>TRBJ2-7|-|-|TRBV19
TGTGCCAGTAGTATTCGACAGGGAGGCTACGAGCAGTACTTC
CASSIRQGGYEQYF
>TRBJ2-6|-|few|TRBV5-1
TGCGCCAGCAGCTTGGCCAGTTCGCCCTGGAACTCTGGGGCCAACGTCCTGACTTTC
CASSLASSPWNSGANVLTF
>TRBJ2-5|TRBD2|-|TRBV15
TGTGCCACCAGCAGGGGGAGGGCCGAGACCCAGTACTTC
CATSRGRAETQYF
>TRBJ2-7|-|-|TRBV19
TGTGCCAGTAGGGACAATAGCGAGAAAGGCTACGAGCAGTACTTC
CASRDNSEKGYEQYF
>TRBJ2-7|-|-|TRBV6-6
TGTGCCAGCAGCAGGGAAGGGAACGAGCAGTACTTC
CASSREGNEQYF
>TRBJ2-7|TRBD2|once|TRBV7-2
TGTGCCAGCAGCTTTGCGGGAGTGGCCGAGCAGTACTTC
CASSFAGVAEQYF
>TRBJ2-5|-|-|TRBV28
TGTGCCAGCAGTTTCTCGTCGCAAGAGACCCAGTACTTC
CASSFSSQETQYF
>TRBJ2-7|TRBD1|-|TRBV2
TGTGCCAGCAAGGGACAGGCCACTACGATAGAGCAGTACTTC
CASKGQATTIEQYF
>TRBJ2-7|-|-|TRBV10-3
TGTGCCATCAGTGGGGGGCAGGGTGATCGCGAGCAGTACTTC
CAISGGQGDREQYF
>TRBJ1-3|-|-|TRBV5-1
TGCGCCAGCAGACGTAATCAGGGAAACACCATATATTTT
CASRRNQGNTIYF
>TRBJ2-5|TRBD1|-|TRBV5-4
TGTGCCAGCAGCTTGGGTCGGACAGGAGAGACCCAGTACTTC
CASSLGRTGETQYF
>TRBJ2-7|-|-|TRBV4-3
TGCGCCAGCAGCCAGGACCAAGGACGGGGCGAGCAGTACTTC
CASSQDQGRGEQYF
>TRBJ2-3|TRBD2|-|TRBV18
TGTGCCAGCTCACCATCGGCAGCGGGAGCTGAAGATACGCAGTATTTT
CASSPSAAGAEDTQYF
>TRBJ2-7|-|once|TRBV27
TGTGCCGCTGCGGCAGGGTCACACGGCGAGCAGTACTTC
CAAAAGSHGEQYF
>TRBJ2-5|TRBD2|-|TRBV7-2
TGTGCCAGCACCAAAGGGAGGGGTCTTGGAGAGACCCAGTACTTC
CASTKGRGLGETQYF
>TRBJ2-3|TRBD2|-|TRBV28
TGTGCCAGCAGTCCCCGGACTAGCGGGAGCTTAGGCACAGATACGCAGTATTTT
CASSPRTSGSLGTDTQYF
>TRBJ1-1|-|-|TRBV19
TGTGCCAGGAGAGCTCAGGACACCCTTTATATGAACACTGAAGCTTTCTTT
CARRAQDTLYMNTEAFF
>TRBJ2-5|TRBD2|-|TRBV7-2
TGTGCCAGCATGGGGAGGGGTAGGGAGACCCAGTACTTC
CASMGRGRETQYF
>TRBJ1-6|-|few|TRBV5-4
TGTGCCAGCAGCTCGATAGGGGGGAGCTCACCCCTCCACTTT
CASSSIGGSSPLHF
>TRBJ2-3|TRBD2|-|TRBV5-6
TGTGCCAGCAGCTTGGGACTAGCGGGGATCACAGATACGCAGTATTTT
CASSLGLAGITDTQYF
>TRBJ2-7|TRBD2|once|TRBV19
TGTGCCAGTATCGGACTAGCGGGTTCCCCCGAGCAGTACTTC
CASIGLAGSPEQYF
>TRBJ2-5|TRBD2|-|TRBV7-9
TGTGCCAGCGGGCGACTAGCAGAAGAGACCCAGTACTTC
CASGRLAEETQYF
>TRBJ1-3|-|-|TRBV4-3
TGCGCCAGCAGCCAAGATGTACCGAATTTCTCTGGAAACACCATATATTTT
CASSQDVPNFSGNTIYF
>TRBJ2-1|-|-|TRBV2
TGTGCCAGCAGATCAGACGGGGATGAGCAGTTCTTC
CASRSDGDEQFF
>TRBJ2-2|TRBD2|-|TRBV2
TGTGCCAGCAGTGGTTTGTCTAGCGGGATGGGGGAGCTGTTTTTT
CASSGLSSGMGELFF
>TRBJ2-7|-|-|TRBV9
TGTGCCAGCAGCCCCACCGGTCAAGAGCAGTACTTC
CASSPTGQEQYF
>TRBJ1-5|-|once|TRBV19
TGTGCCAGTAGTACCGACAGAAATCAGCCCCAGCATTTT
CASSTDRNQPQHF
>TRBJ2-3|-|-|TRBV9
TGTGCCAGCAGCGTAGTGGATAGATTCACAGATACGCAGTATTTT
CASSVVDRFTDTQYF